These 21 T cell receptor beta chains came from one sample sequenced in a study of T cell repertoires in cytomegalovirus infection. Each CDR3 protein is one row after TCRdb ran MiXCR on the reads. The data show roughly 180,000 distinct CDR3 sequences, about a sixth seen once. Material for sequencing was CD8+ T cells from PBMCs. These receptors were obtained from a human donor in good health (CMV status not recorded). Some clones in this sample may be carry-over from other donors' samples.

This clonotype turned up a few times. The V gene is TRBV6-6, the J gene TRBJ2-5, with D possibly being TRBD2 (6 bases). Germline CDR1 is MNHNY and CDR2 is SVGAGI (reference sequence). Trimming pared 2 bases from V and 3 bases from J, leaving 10 bases between. This CDR3 has 14 residues. CDR3 nucleotide sequence: TGTGCCAGCAGTTACGAGGTAGCGGAAGAGACCCAGTACTTC. As protein: CASSYEVAEETQYF.

In its sample, this clonotype was seen a few times. The genes are TRBV28 and TRBJ2-5; D is perhaps TRBD2 (6 bases). Germline V lookup: CDR1 MDHEN, CDR2 SYDVKM. V was clipped by 3 bases and J by 5 bases, with 10 bases between them. There are 13 residues in the CDR3. The CDR3 DNA is TGTGCCAGCAGTTTTCGTGGGGGGGAGACCCAGTACTTC. Its translation is CASSFRGGETQYF.

V usage is TRBV27 and J usage is TRBJ2-7; unclear D gene. The CDR3 contains 15 residues. Trimming left V 5 bases short and J 0 bases short, with 14 bases between. Per germline, CDR1 MNHEY and CDR2 SMNVEV (reference sequence). CDR3 DNA sequence: TGTGCCAGCAGTCCGACCGGACGTAGCTCCTACGAGCAGTACTTC. It translates to CASSPTGRSSYEQYF.

Only a few counts were recorded for this clonotype. CDR3 amino acids: CASSFYSQPYNEQFF. The CDR3 DNA sequence: TGTGCCAGCAGTTTTTACAGTCAACCCTACAATGAGCAGTTCTTC. V and J are TRBV12-3 or TRBV12-4 and TRBJ2-1; D call uncertain. The CDR3 is 15 amino acids. V lost 3 bases and J lost 2, with 11 bases in between.

This clonotype was seen a few times. The rearrangement links TRBV6-5 to TRBJ1-1, with TRBD1 as a possible D gene (5 bases). CDR1 and CDR2 from the germline V gene are MNHEY and SVGAGI. This CDR3 region has 17 residues. The V gene lost 0 bases and the J gene lost 0 bases, with 14 bases spanning the gap. CDR3 region: CASSYSTTEYLNTEAFF. The CDR3 DNA follows: TGTGCCAGCAGTTACTCTACGACAGAATATTTGAACACTGAAGCTTTCTTT.

The V call is TRBV2, the J call TRBJ1-5; 7 bases map to TRBD1. Germline-derived CDR1 and CDR2 are SNHLY and FYNNEI. After removal of 6 bases from V and 5 bases from J, the junction contained 13 bases not matched to a gene. The CDR3 length is 16 residues. CDR3 sequence reads: CASSPIRTGVDQPQHF. The CDR3 bases are TGTGCCAGCAGCCCAATCAGGACAGGTGTAGATCAGCCCCAGCATTTT.

This clonotype came up a few times. The chain has TRBV28 and TRBJ2-1, with D hard to call. The CDR3 is 16 residues long. Germline assignment: CDR1 MDHEN and CDR2 SYDVKM. Trimming removed 5 bases from V and 10 bases from J, with 24 bases in between. CDR3 region: CASSPHDTVPQEEQFF. CDR3 DNA sequence: TGTGCCAGCAGTCCCCATGACACCGTACCCCAAGAGGAGCAGTTCTTC.

This clonotype appeared a few times. This chain joins TRBV7-6 and TRBJ1-5, with TRBD1 as a possible D gene (6 bases). There are 15 residues in the CDR3. Germline V gives CDR1 SGHVS, CDR2 FNYEAQ. The V and J ends lost 1 base and 6 bases respectively, with 13 bases between them. In DNA form, the CDR3 reads TGTGCCAGCAGCTTAGTACAGGGATTCGGTCAGCCCCAGCATTTT. The encoded protein is CASSLVQGFGQPQHF.

A few counts support this clonotype. CDR3 DNA sequence: TGTGCCAGCAGCTCCCCATGGGGGGCCGCTGGGGCCAACGTCCTGACTTTC. Its protein product is CASSSPWGAAGANVLTF. V usage is TRBV7-9 and J usage is TRBJ2-6; D is possibly TRBD1 or TRBD2 (6 bases each). Germline V lookup: CDR1 SEHNR, CDR2 FQNEAQ (reference sequence). Trimming removed 4 bases from V and 2 bases from J, with 15 bases in between. This CDR3 contains 17 residues.

This clonotype was recorded many times. The CDR3 nucleotides read TGTGCCAGCAGTTCACTCTCCTACGAGCAGTACTTC. Its translation: CASSSLSYEQYF. The rearrangement uses TRBV7-9 and TRBJ2-7, with D hard to call. The ends were cut back, 6 bases at V and 0 bases at J, with 6 bases in the middle. The CDR3 extends over 12 amino acids. Per germline, CDR1 SEHNR and CDR2 FQNEAQ (reference sequence).

This clonotype has a count of ten or more. V is TRBV7-2 and J is TRBJ2-7; D unclear. The germline V gene encodes CDR1 SGHTA and CDR2 FQGNSA. This CDR3 is built from 12 residues. The ends were cut back, 5 bases at V and 4 bases at J, with 9 bases in the middle. This chain's CDR3 is CASSRIGYEQYF. In nucleotides, the CDR3 is TGTGCCAGCAGCCGTATTGGGTACGAGCAGTACTTC.

This clonotype was seen only once. The chain recombines TRBV29-1 with TRBJ2-5; D is perhaps TRBD2 (5 bases). The CDR3 loop spans 14 amino acids. CDR1 and CDR2 from the germline V gene are SQVTM and ANQGSEA. With 0 bases removed from V and 5 bases from J, the gap between germline ends came to 13 bases. CDR3 in amino acids: CSVEDPGLVETQYF. As DNA, the CDR3 is TGCAGCGTTGAAGATCCTGGACTGGTGGAGACCCAGTACTTC.

The rearrangement uses TRBV18 and TRBJ2-7; 9 nucleotides line up with TRBD1. Germline assignment: CDR1 KGHSH and CDR2 LQKENI. The ends lost 3 bases at V and 3 bases at J; junction bases unmatched: 12. This CDR3 comprises 17 residues. The CDR3 is CASSPPPRDRVFYEQYF. The CDR3 DNA reads as TGTGCCAGCTCACCGCCACCCCGGGACAGGGTATTCTACGAGCAGTACTTC.

This clonotype was picked up a small number of times. The gene calls are TRBV2 and TRBJ2-1, with D tentatively TRBD2 (6 bases). V gave up 9 bases and J gave up 10 bases, with 16 bases separating them. CDR1 and CDR2 (germline): SNHLY, FYNNEI. The CDR3 is 12 amino acids. CDR3 protein: CASPLLGGEQFF. Written as DNA, the CDR3 is TGTGCCAGTCCCCTCTTGGGGGGAGAGCAGTTCTTC.

The chain recombines TRBV4-1 with TRBJ1-6; D unclear. The CDR3 has 12 residues. Trimming removed 6 bases at V and 17 bases at J, with 17 bases between. Germline CDR1 MGHRA, CDR2 YSYEKL. The CDR3, as DNA: TGCGCCAGCAGTCGTTCAGACGGTGTAATCCACTTT. Protein sequence: CASSRSDGVIHF.

This clonotype has more than one count but fewer than ten. This chain uses TRBV29-1 with TRBJ2-5, with TRBD1 as a possible D gene (6 bases). The CDR3 contains 15 residues. Germline-derived CDR1 and CDR2 are SQVTM and ANQGSEA. Trimming cost V 2 bases and J 4 bases, with 17 bases left between them. DNA of the CDR3: TGCAGCGTTGAACGGGGCAGGGGCCGGCGAGAGACCCAGTACTTC. It encodes CSVERGRGRRETQYF.

Only a few counts were recorded for this clonotype. The rearrangement links TRBV15 to TRBJ1-1, with 7 bases aligning to TRBD1. The J segment lost 3 bases and the V segment lost 2 bases, leaving 6 bases of the junction unmatched. The CDR3 sequence is 15 residues long. Germline lookup yields CDR1 LNHNV and CDR2 YYDKDF (reference sequence). This CDR3 is CATSRSDDRDTEAFF. Here the CDR3 DNA reads TGTGCCACCAGCAGATCGGATGACAGGGACACTGAAGCTTTCTTT.

The V and J genes are TRBV20-1 and TRBJ2-3; tentative D call: TRBD2 (7 bases). CDR3 length: 16 amino acids. Per germline, CDR1 DFQATT and CDR2 SNEGSKA (reference sequence). V lost 0 bases to trimming and J lost 2 bases, with 15 bases between them. As DNA, the CDR3 is TGCAGTGCTAGAGATCGGGGCGGGGGCTACACAGATACGCAGTATTTT. Translation: CSARDRGGGYTDTQYF.

In its sample, this clonotype was seen many times. This chain joins TRBV20-1 and TRBJ1-1; a possible D gene is TRBD1 (5 bases). Germline loops: CDR1 DFQATT, CDR2 SNEGSKA (reference sequence). Deletions cut 0 bases from V and 1 base from J, with 9 bases between. The CDR3 length is 14 residues. CDR3 residues: CSARDSGGNTEAFF. The CDR3 coding sequence is TGCAGTGCTAGAGACAGTGGGGGGAACACTGAAGCTTTCTTT.

The genes are TRBV5-6 and TRBJ2-7, with D possibly matching TRBD2 (6 bases). Germline-derived CDR1 and CDR2 are SGHDT and YYEEEE. The CDR3 length is 14 residues. Trimming took off 4 bases at V and 7 bases at J, with 18 bases between the two ends. CDR3 in amino acids: CASSDGTFFFEQYF. CDR3 coding DNA: TGTGCCAGCAGCGACGGGACTTTTTTCTTTGAGCAGTACTTC.

The sample holds many counts of this clonotype. CDR3 DNA sequence: TGTGCCAGCAGCTTAGAAGGCGGACGCCAAGAGACCCAGTACTTC. Protein product: CASSLEGGRQETQYF. The chain joins TRBV7-2 to TRBJ2-5; D is ambiguous. This CDR3 comprises 15 residues. Between the trimmed V and J ends, which lost 1 base and 1 base, there was a span of 10 bases. In germline, CDR1 is SGHTA, CDR2 FQGNSA.